This T cell receptor (beta chain) is from a study of CD4 and CD8 cells across lung adenocarcinoma regions. Localized lung adenocarcinoma, a non-small cell lung cancer, affected the donors. In the case of this clonotype: At one of its ends the junction is not consistent with the germline gene, which may arise from a read error.

MiXCR, run by TCRdb on the PCR reads, gives a single entry per CDR3 protein. The profile shows more than 6,000 distinct CDR3 sequences, approximately 49% of them singletons. This CDR3 has 14 amino acids. Per germline, CDR1 SGHTA and CDR2 FQGNSA. The sequence was collected from a female donor with lung adenocarcinoma. The CD4 and CD8 labels of this study may be unreliable. The sample was CD8+ T cells from the center of a lung tumor. The chain joins TRBV7-2 to TRBJ2-4; D is unclear. CDR3 coding DNA: TGCGGCGTCACGGTGGTAGGAGCCAAAAACACTCAGTACTTC. Amino acids: CGVTVVGAKNTQYF. The full variable domain, completed using reference TRBV7-2 and TRBJ2-4, is GAGVSQSPSNKVTEKGKDVELRCDPISGHTALYWYRQSLGQGLEFLIYFQGNSAPDKSGLPSDRFSAERTGGSVSTLTIQRTQQEDSAVYLCGVTVVGAKNTQYFGAGTRLSVL.